This T cell receptor beta chain was captured in a study of cytomegalovirus exposure and HLA in healthy donors. Study details: One earlier analysis, a look at 150 million to 200 million T cells, found roughly 120 million unique TCR beta sequences.

PCR amplification relied on 60 Vbeta primers (plus 13 Jbeta primers). Repertoires were generated with immunoSEQ multiplex PCR, while TCRdb's copy carries only in-frame clones and drops some. Of under 200,000 clones listed, roughly 80% are singletons. Germline lookup yields CDR1 MDHEN and CDR2 SYDVKM. The V gene end was trimmed by 10 bases and the J gene end by 3 bases; junction bases not matched to a gene: 10. This CDR3 region has 15 residues. Healthy individuals who donated bone marrow served as the donors. Source material: PBMCs. The gene calls are TRBV28 and TRBJ1-2, with TRBD1 matching over 11 bases. This sequence was found in a man aged 35-49 years in good health and CMV-seropositive. CDR3: CATGGPGQGDYGYTF. The CDR3 DNA sequence: TGTGCCACTGGGGGACCGGGACAGGGGGACTATGGCTACACCTTC.